This is a list of T cell receptor beta chains from one sample in a study of blood T cell repertoires in COVID-19. Using immunoSEQ multiplex PCR, the repertoire was profiled, and TCRdb retains in-frame clones only, with some absent. The sample has under 15,000 clones, nearly 90% seen once; the top ten hold around 21%. Sequenced material: peripheral blood. The receptors here all came from a human donor with active COVID-19. The donor label of this sample is uncertain. The CDR3 runs from the conserved cysteine through the conserved F or W. D genes are given only for firm matches. Not all rows give a size; the values are once, few, many and, for expanded clones, a class.

clone_size,d_call,v_call,j_call,cdr3_aa,cdr3_nt
NA,TRBD2,TRBV4-1,TRBJ2-3,CASSQDIVLAGTDTQYF,TGCGCCAGCAGCCAAGATATAGTACTAGCGGGCACAGATACGCAGTATTTT
NA,NA,TRBV6-6,TRBJ1-3,CASRTGRVSGNTIYF,TGTGCCAGCAGAACGGGGAGGGTCTCTGGAAACACCATATATTTT
NA,NA,TRBV18,TRBJ2-7,CASSPEPYEQYF,TGTGCCAGCTCACCAGAGCCCTACGAGCAGTACTTC
NA,TRBD1,TRBV7-9,TRBJ1-1,CASSLSRQGAPIEAFF,TGTGCCAGCAGCTTATCCCGGCAGGGGGCGCCTATTGAAGCTTTCTTT
NA,NA,TRBV7-6,TRBJ2-1,CASSSFFSNEQFF,TGTGCCAGCAGCTCCTTTTTTAGCAATGAGCAGTTCTTC
NA,NA,TRBV28,TRBJ2-1,CASRSYNEQFF,TGTGCCAGCAGATCATACAATGAGCAGTTCTTC
NA,TRBD1,TRBV7-9,TRBJ2-7,CASSPGTGSSYEQYF,TGTGCCAGCAGCCCCGGGACAGGGAGCTCCTACGAGCAGTACTTC
NA,TRBD1,TRBV6-5,TRBJ2-7,CASKGRRDSLGEQYF,TGTGCCAGCAAGGGGCGCCGGGACAGTTTGGGGGAGCAGTACTTC
NA,TRBD1,TRBV6-1,TRBJ2-5,CASSALDRGPQETQYF,TGTGCCAGCAGTGCCCTAGACAGGGGGCCACAAGAGACCCAGTACTTC
NA,NA,TRBV3-1/TRBV3-2,TRBJ2-1,CASSQDVLNEQFF,TGTGCCAGCAGCCAAGACGTCCTCAATGAGCAGTTCTTC
once,NA,TRBV24-1,TRBJ1-5,CATSLTGTFSNQPQHF,TGTGCCACCAGTCTGACCGGGACTTTTAGCAATCAGCCCCAGCATTTT
NA,NA,TRBV27,TRBJ1-5,CASSPGWLNQPQHF,TGTGCCAGCAGTCCGGGGTGGTTGAATCAGCCCCAGCATTTT
NA,TRBD1,TRBV5-6,TRBJ1-1,CASQDGTGAQGTEAFF,TGTGCCAGCCAAGATGGGACAGGGGCACAGGGCACTGAAGCTTTCTTT
NA,NA,TRBV5-1,TRBJ2-3,CASSSEGDSTDTQYF,TGCGCCAGCAGCTCGGAAGGGGATAGCACAGATACGCAGTATTTT
NA,TRBD1,TRBV6-5,TRBJ1-1,CASSTGQGAEAFF,TGTGCCAGCAGTACCGGACAGGGAGCTGAAGCTTTCTTT
few,NA,TRBV4-3,TRBJ1-3,CASSQDPGSLSGNTIYF,TGCGCCAGCAGCCAAGACCCAGGGTCCCTCTCTGGAAACACCATATATTTT
NA,NA,TRBV19,TRBJ2-2,CASSGVSGLFGGELFF,TGTGCCAGTAGTGGGGTCAGCGGGCTCTTTGGCGGGGAGCTGTTTTTT
medium-sized,TRBD1,TRBV4-3,TRBJ1-3,CASSPGQFSGNTIYF,TGCGCCAGCAGCCCGGGACAGTTCTCTGGAAACACCATATATTTT
NA,NA,TRBV4-1,TRBJ1-1,CASSQDIGRGRWNTEAFF,TGCGCCAGCAGCCAAGATATCGGGAGGGGCCGGTGGAACACTGAAGCTTTCTTT
NA,TRBD1,TRBV19,TRBJ1-2,CASRGKGTGVHYGYTF,TGTGCCAGTAGGGGTAAAGGGACAGGGGTTCACTATGGCTACACCTTC
NA,NA,TRBV2,TRBJ2-1,CASRPSAIGNEQFF,TGTGCCAGCAGGCCCTCAGCTATCGGGAATGAGCAGTTCTTC
NA,TRBD1,TRBV12-3/TRBV12-4,TRBJ1-3,CASSPTGLDTIYF,TGTGCCAGCAGCCCGACAGGGTTAGACACCATATATTTT
NA,TRBD1,TRBV9,TRBJ2-5,CASSVLDRGEETQYF,TGTGCCAGCAGCGTACTGGACAGGGGAGAGGAGACCCAGTACTTC
once,NA,TRBV5-6,TRBJ1-2,CASSLVGGGWGYTF,TGTGCCAGCAGCTTGGTGGGCGGGGGATGGGGCTACACCTTC
NA,NA,TRBV3-1/TRBV3-2,TRBJ1-6,CASSQVSGVYNSPLHF,TGTGCCAGCAGCCAAGTATCGGGGGTCTATAATTCACCCCTCCACTTT
NA,NA,TRBV9,TRBJ1-6,CASARETEKSPLHF,TGTGCCAGCGCTAGGGAGACGGAGAAATCACCCCTCCACTTT
NA,NA,TRBV6-2/TRBV6-3,TRBJ1-4,CASSSPRTARYPYNEKLFF,TGTGCCAGCAGTTCACCGCGGACAGCGAGGTATCCCTATAATGAAAAACTGTTTTTT
few,NA,TRBV12-3/TRBV12-4,TRBJ1-2,CASSSDKGGYTF,TGTGCCAGCAGCTCGGACAAAGGAGGCTACACCTTC
NA,TRBD1,TRBV7-9,TRBJ1-5,CASSWGTGGNQPQHF,TGTGCCAGCAGCTGGGGGACAGGGGGTAATCAGCCCCAGCATTTT